This entry lists 28 T cell receptor beta chains sequenced from one sample in a study of T cells in Graves' hyperthyroidism and ophthalmopathy. Amplified TCR beta CDR3 regions came from RNA transcripts. In the first-round RT-PCR of the TCR CDR3, the HTBI primer set was used. TCRdb reprocessed the multiplex PCR reads with MiXCR, giving one entry per CDR3 protein. The table lists 600,000 to 900,000 distinct CDR3 sequences, about 15% of them singletons. Sequenced material: blood. These receptors came from a man between 18 and 29 years old with Graves' hyperthyroidism.

This clonotype has only a few counts. The chain combines TRBV30 with TRBJ2-5; a weak D match, TRBD2 (6 bases). CDR3 size: 13 residues. CDR1 is GTSNPN, CDR2 SVGIG, per germline (reference sequence). With 5 bases removed from V and 4 bases from J, the gap between germline ends came to 14 bases. The CDR3 reads CAWAPSALETQYF. The CDR3 nucleotides are TGTGCCTGGGCTCCTAGCGCTCTAGAGACCCAGTACTTC.

This clonotype was seen more than once but under ten times. This chain links TRBV29-1 with TRBJ2-5; D perhaps matches TRBD1 (6 bases). Germline V gene lookup returns CDR1 SQVTM and CDR2 ANQGSEA. V was cut by 4 bases and J by 0 bases, with 12 bases left in between. The CDR3 contains 14 residues. The CDR3 region is CSVGGTPNQETQYF. Written as DNA, the CDR3 is TGCAGCGTTGGGGGGACACCCAACCAAGAGACCCAGTACTTC.

The chain combines TRBV11-3 with TRBJ1-6; no reliable D call. The CDR3 has 14 amino acids. Germline-derived CDR1 and CDR2 are SGHNT and YENEEA. V was pared by 0 bases and J by 8 bases, with 8 bases between. CDR3: CASSLDRSHSPLHF. CDR3 bases: TGTGCCAGCAGCTTAGATCGCTCCCATTCACCCCTCCACTTT.

This clonotype was counted at least ten times. V is TRBV12-3 or TRBV12-4 and J is TRBJ2-7; D unclear. The germline V and J ends were trimmed by 3 bases and 3 bases, with 9 bases remaining between them. The CDR3 spans 13 residues. CDR3 DNA: TGTGCCAGCAGTTTGAATCAAGGCTACGAGCAGTACTTC. It specifies CASSLNQGYEQYF.

This clonotype came up many times. The gene calls are TRBV7-9 and TRBJ2-2; D is undetermined. CDR1 is SEHNR and CDR2 is FQNEAQ in the germline V gene (reference sequence). This CDR3 has 13 amino acids. The V end was cut by 2 bases, the J end by 0 bases, with 1 base between. The CDR3 protein is CASSLSNTGELFF. In nucleotides, the CDR3 is TGTGCCAGCAGCTTATCGAACACCGGGGAGCTGTTTTTT.

This clonotype was seen many times. The J gene is TRBJ2-7, the V gene TRBV11-1; D remains unclear. The CDR3 extends over 13 amino acids. Germline V gene lookup returns CDR1 SGHAT and CDR2 FQDESV (reference sequence). V was pared by 4 bases and J by 0 bases, with 7 bases between. Written as DNA, the CDR3 is TGTGCCAGCAGCTCGACCGTCTCCTACGAGCAGTACTTC. Its translation is CASSSTVSYEQYF.

This clonotype turned up a few times. The gene calls are TRBV7-9 and TRBJ1-6; D remains ambiguous. CDR1 is SEHNR, CDR2 FQNEAQ, per germline (reference sequence). This CDR3 is 14 amino acids long. The ends were cut back, 3 bases at V and 2 bases at J, with 5 bases in the middle. The CDR3 here is CASSFDTYNSPLHF. The CDR3 bases are TGTGCCAGCAGCTTTGACACCTATAATTCACCCCTCCACTTT. Full variable domain (remainder filled in from reference TRBV7-9 and TRBJ1-6): DTGVSQNPRHKITKRGQNVTFRCDPISEHNRLYWYRQTLGQGPEFLTYFQNEAQLEKSRLLSDRFSAERPKGSFSTLEIQRTEQGDSAMYLCASSFDTYNSPLHFGNGTRLTVT.

V usage is TRBV7-9 and J usage is TRBJ1-5; D may be TRBD1 (5 bases). V gave up 4 bases and J gave up 10 bases, with 14 bases separating them. The CDR3 has 13 residues. Per the germline V gene, CDR1 is SEHNR and CDR2 is FQNEAQ (reference sequence). Here the CDR3 DNA reads TGTGCCAGCAGCTCCTTGGGGGGGGGACCCCAGCATTTT. Translation: CASSSLGGGPQHF.

This clonotype was picked up a small number of times. This chain links TRBV7-9 with TRBJ2-2; maybe TRBD2 (5 bases). The CDR3 consists of 16 residues. Germline lookup yields CDR1 SEHNR and CDR2 FQNEAQ (reference sequence). V was shortened by 2 bases and J by 4 bases, with 14 bases between the two germline ends. CDR3 bases: TGTGCCAGCAGCTTATTGGAGGATATGGCCACCGGGGAGCTGTTTTTT. Translated: CASSLLEDMATGELFF. Full variable domain (missing parts from reference TRBV7-9 and TRBJ2-2): DTGVSQNPRHKITKRGQNVTFRCDPISEHNRLYWYRQTLGQGPEFLTYFQNEAQLEKSRLLSDRFSAERPKGSFSTLEIQRTEQGDSAMYLCASSLLEDMATGELFFGEGSRLTVL.

V and J are TRBV27 and TRBJ2-2, with 8 bases that match TRBD2. Germline V gene lookup returns CDR1 MNHEY and CDR2 SMNVEV (reference sequence). The V and J ends lost 3 bases and 2 bases, in that order; junction bases with no gene match: 5. This CDR3 comprises 16 residues. The DNA of the CDR3 is TGTGCCAGCAGTTTTACCAGCGGGAGTAACACCGGGGAGCTGTTTTTT. Encoded protein: CASSFTSGSNTGELFF.

This chain joins TRBV24-1 and TRBJ2-5, with D possibly being TRBD2 (5 bases). This CDR3 has 13 amino acids. V was cut by 9 bases and J by 1 base, with 11 bases left in between. The germline V gene encodes CDR1 KGHDR and CDR2 SFDVKD. The CDR3 region is CATARGPQETQYF. The CDR3 DNA is TGTGCCACCGCCCGGGGTCCCCAAGAGACCCAGTACTTC.

This chain joins TRBV7-3 and TRBJ2-1; 10 bases map to TRBD2. With V trimmed by 1 base and J by 9 bases, 9 bases remained unmatched. Germline V gene lookup returns CDR1 SGHTA and CDR2 FQGTGA. This CDR3 has 16 amino acids. The CDR3 region has the DNA TGTGCCAGCAGCTTAAGGGCTAGCGGGGGCCCCCGTGAGCAGTTCTTC. Encoded protein: CASSLRASGGPREQFF.

The J gene is TRBJ1-1, the V gene TRBV14; D not certain. V was cut by 6 bases and J by 0 bases, with 11 bases left in between. The CDR3 has 14 amino acids. The germline V gene encodes CDR1 SGHDN and CDR2 FVKESK. The chain's CDR3 is CASRPRSLNTEAFF. In DNA, the CDR3 is TGTGCCAGCAGACCCAGAAGCTTGAACACTGAAGCTTTCTTT.

V usage is TRBV3-1 and J usage is TRBJ2-7; 8 bases fit TRBD2. Trimming at V came to 3 bases and at J to 5 bases, leaving 15 bases not matched to a gene. The CDR3 contains 17 residues. Germline loops: CDR1 LGHDT, CDR2 YNNKEL (reference sequence). CDR3 in amino acids: CASSHPPDGGRLHEQYF. Written as DNA, the CDR3 is TGTGCCAGCAGCCACCCCCCAGACGGCGGGAGGCTCCACGAGCAGTACTTC.

In this sample, this clonotype turned up a few times. The rearrangement joins TRBV29-1 to TRBJ2-1, with 9 positions matching TRBD2. The CDR3 totals 12 residues. CDR1 and CDR2 from the germline V gene are SQVTM and ANQGSEA. V lost 7 bases and J lost 5; bases outside the gene matches: 3. As DNA, the CDR3 is TGCAGCGGGGGCGGGAGGGACAATGAGCAGTTCTTC. This sequence encodes CSGGGRDNEQFF.

The chain employs TRBV11-3 and TRBJ2-5; tentatively, D is TRBD2 (5 bases). The length of the CDR3 is 15 residues. Trimming shortened V by 4 bases and J by 2 bases, and 14 bases separated the two germline ends. In germline, CDR1 is SGHNT, CDR2 YENEEA. The CDR3, as DNA: TGTGCCAGCAGCTACCCCGGGGAAGAGCAAGAGACCCAGTACTTC. Translating gives CASSYPGEEQETQYF.

The table lists this clonotype with many counts. V gene TRBV11-1 combines with J gene TRBJ1-1; D is possibly TRBD1 (6 bases). CDR1 is SGHAT, CDR2 FQDESV, per germline (reference sequence). The V gene lost 7 bases and the J gene lost 3 bases, with 15 bases spanning the gap. The CDR3 runs to 14 residues. The CDR3 loop reads CASTDRGRYTEAFF. The CDR3 DNA sequence: TGTGCCAGCACGGACAGAGGACGCTACACTGAAGCTTTCTTT. Using reference TRBV11-1 and TRBJ1-1 for the parts outside the CDR3, the full variable domain is EAEVAQSPRYKITEKSQAVAFWCDPISGHATLYWYRQILGQGPELLVQFQDESVVDDSQLPKDRFSAERLKGVDSTLKIQPAELGDSAMYLCASTDRGRYTEAFFGQGTRLTVV.

This clonotype was recorded many times. The CDR3 DNA reads as TGTGCCAGCAGCGGTCAGCGGGAGGGCCCCTACGAGCAGTACTTC. Protein sequence: CASSGQREGPYEQYF. The rearrangement joins TRBV6-1 to TRBJ2-7, with TRBD2 matching over 10 bases. Unmatched junction bases numbered 7, after V lost 6 bases and J lost 2 bases. Germline V gene sequence: CDR1 MNHNS, CDR2 SASEGT. The CDR3 spans 15 residues.

This clonotype has a count of ten or more. This chain uses TRBV20-1 with TRBJ1-2, with D maybe TRBD1 (6 bases). This CDR3 has 16 amino acids. Trimming stripped 6 bases from V and 4 bases from J, with 24 bases between. CDR1 is DFQATT and CDR2 is SNEGSKA in the germline V gene (reference sequence). DNA for the CDR3: TGCAGTGCCCCGAGCCCGCACAGGGAGGGGAGCTATGGCTACACCTTC. Its translation: CSAPSPHREGSYGYTF.

This clonotype was counted many times. This chain uses TRBV7-3 with TRBJ2-7; 9 bases map to TRBD2. V was clipped by 5 bases and J by 0 bases; unmatched bases: 5. This CDR3 has 15 residues. Germline-derived CDR1 and CDR2 are SGHTA and FQGTGA. The chain's CDR3 is CASSPHSGSSYEQYF. CDR3 in DNA: TGTGCCAGCAGCCCACATAGCGGGAGCTCCTACGAGCAGTACTTC.

The rearrangement links TRBV5-1 to TRBJ1-2; D is unclear. Germline lookup yields CDR1 SGHRS and CDR2 YFSETQ. CDR3 length: 14 amino acids. Trimming pared 4 bases from V and 0 bases from J, leaving 10 bases between. CDR3 amino acids: CASSPQNSNYGYTF. For the CDR3, the DNA is TGCGCCAGCAGCCCTCAGAATTCTAACTATGGCTACACCTTC.

At least ten counts were recorded for this clonotype. The CDR3 loop is CASSQDPTGVGEQFF. CDR3 sequence (DNA): TGTGCCAGCAGCCAAGATCCGACAGGGGTGGGTGAGCAGTTCTTC. The J gene is TRBJ2-1, the V gene TRBV3-1, with 8 bases matching TRBD1. CDR1 is LGHDT, CDR2 YNNKEL, per germline (reference sequence). The CDR3 runs 15 residues. Trimming cost V 0 bases and J 9 bases; bases outside gene matches: 7.

This clonotype was seen repeatedly, ten times or more. The DNA of the CDR3 is TGTGCCACCAGTGACCACCCGGGCGCGGGGGAGACCCAGTACTTC. Its protein product is CATSDHPGAGETQYF. V usage is TRBV24-1 and J usage is TRBJ2-5, with TRBD2 as a possible D gene (6 bases). The V end lost 4 bases, the J end lost 5 bases, and 16 bases lay between the germline ends. This CDR3 is built from 15 residues. Germline V lookup: CDR1 KGHDR, CDR2 SFDVKD.

The CDR3 nucleotides read TGTGCCAGTAGTTACGGACAGATTACTGAAGCTTTCTTT. It is translated as CASSYGQITEAFF. The V and J genes are TRBV19 and TRBJ1-1; TRBD1 is a possible D gene (6 bases). The V gene lost 5 bases and the J gene lost 5 bases, with 12 bases spanning the gap. In germline, CDR1 is LNHDA, CDR2 SQIVND (reference sequence). This CDR3 contains 13 residues.

A single count supports this clonotype. The gene calls are TRBV19 and TRBJ1-2; TRBD1 matches at 8 bases. Unmatched junction bases numbered 10, after V lost 5 bases and J lost 2 bases. The CDR3 extends over 16 amino acids. The germline V gene encodes CDR1 LNHDA and CDR2 SQIVND (reference sequence). The CDR3 loop is CASSARGRKGNYGYTF. CDR3 coding DNA: TGTGCCAGTAGTGCCAGGGGGCGCAAGGGCAACTATGGCTACACCTTC. Variable domain in full (rest from reference TRBV19 and TRBJ1-2): DGGITQSPKYLFRKEGQNVTLSCEQNLNHDAMYWYRQDPGQGLRLIYYSQIVNDFQKGDIAEGYSVSREKKESFPLTVTSAQKNPTAFYLCASSARGRKGNYGYTFGSGTRLTVV.

The chain is built from TRBV6-2 or TRBV6-3 and TRBJ2-1; D unclear. The CDR3 loop spans 12 amino acids. Deletions cut 8 bases from V and 8 bases from J, with 13 bases between. CDR1 is MNHEY, CDR2 SVGEGT, per germline. CDR3 sequence reads: CASRPLDDEQFF. In DNA, the CDR3 is TGTGCCAGCCGTCCCCTGGACGATGAGCAGTTCTTC.

This clonotype was observed a handful of times. V and J are TRBV19 and TRBJ1-6; 9 nucleotides align to TRBD1. J gave up 8 bases and V 6 bases, and 8 bases lay outside the gene matches. CDR1 and CDR2 (germline): LNHDA, SQIVND (reference sequence). The CDR3 extends over 15 amino acids. The CDR3 nucleotides read TGTGCCAGTAGGACGATCGGGACAGGGCATTCACCCCTCCACTTT. Translated, it gives CASRTIGTGHSPLHF.

The V call is TRBV28, the J call TRBJ2-2, with 8 positions matching TRBD2. Unmatched junction bases numbered 19, after V lost 7 bases and J lost 0 bases. Per germline, CDR1 MDHEN and CDR2 SYDVKM. The CDR3 runs 20 residues. In DNA form, the CDR3 reads TGTGCCAGCACCCACCAAGAAGCGGGGGACTTTTATACGAACACCGGGGAGCTGTTTTTT. It codes for CASTHQEAGDFYTNTGELFF.